What follows are 9 T cell receptor beta chains derived from one specimen sequenced in a study of cytomegalovirus exposure and HLA in healthy donors. Primers for the PCR totalled 60 Vbeta and 13 Jbeta. Clones were read by immunoSEQ multiplex PCR, and TCRdb kept only the in-frame ones, dropping some. The sample holds more than 50,000 clones, 65% to 80% seen once. The sequenced sample consisted of PBMCs. The receptors derive from a female donor in good health and CMV-seronegative.

The chain joins TRBV7-3 to TRBJ2-3; 12 nucleotides align to TRBD1. The trim removed 5 bases at V and 10 bases at J, leaving 4 bases unmatched. The germline V gene encodes CDR1 SGHTA and CDR2 FQGTGA. The CDR3 contains 13 residues. CDR3 in amino acids: CASSGDRGRAQYF. The CDR3 nucleotides read TGTGCCAGCAGCGGGGACAGGGGGCGGGCGCAGTATTTT.

The genes are TRBV5-1 and TRBJ1-2; a weak D match, TRBD1 (5 bases). This CDR3 region has 13 residues. V lost 1 base, J lost 8 bases, and 12 bases lay in between. Germline lookup yields CDR1 SGHRS and CDR2 YFSETQ. As DNA, the CDR3 is TGCGCCAGCAGCTTGCGCAGGGATAGCGGCTACACCTTC. Encoded protein: CASSLRRDSGYTF.

This rearrangement joins TRBV18 to TRBJ2-7; D ambiguous. CDR1 is KGHSH and CDR2 is LQKENI in the germline V gene. V was shortened by 2 bases and J by 1 base, with 6 bases between the two germline ends. This CDR3 comprises 13 residues. The CDR3 loop is CASSPGQSYEQYF. In nucleotides, the CDR3 is TGTGCCAGCTCACCAGGGCAGTCCTACGAGCAGTACTTC.

The rearrangement links TRBV6-1 to TRBJ1-5; D not resolved. The germline gives CDR1 MNHNS, CDR2 SASEGT. V dropped 3 bases and J dropped 4 bases, with 16 bases sitting between them. The CDR3 runs to 16 residues. For the CDR3, the DNA is TGTGCCAGCAGTGAGTCGGGTCTTGCGCCAAATCAGCCCCAGCATTTT. Translation: CASSESGLAPNQPQHF.

The V and J genes are TRBV27 and TRBJ2-6; D perhaps matches TRBD1 (7 bases). The V gene's germline CDR1 is MNHEY and CDR2 SMNVEV (reference sequence). The CDR3 contains 20 residues. The ends were cut back, 0 bases at V and 1 base at J, with 19 bases in the middle. CDR3 sequence: CASSLSSQGRLGSGANVLTF. CDR3 DNA: TGTGCCAGCAGTTTATCCTCACAGGGGAGGCTCGGATCTGGGGCCAACGTCCTGACTTTC.

This chain connects TRBV23-1 to TRBJ1-6; TRBD1 is a possible D gene (5 bases). TRBV23-1 is treated as an ORF (open reading frame) with a function not yet certain. This CDR3 is built from 17 residues. Between the trimmed V and J ends, which lost 3 bases and 3 bases, there was a span of 15 bases. The CDR3 DNA reads TGCGCCAGCAGTCAGCCGGGGGGGTTACTCTATAATTCACCCCTCCACTTT. This encodes CASSQPGGLLYNSPLHF.

The chain recombines TRBV27 with TRBJ2-1, with 10 bases fitting TRBD2. CDR3 length equals 15 residues. Per germline, CDR1 MNHEY and CDR2 SMNVEV (reference sequence). V lost 5 bases, J lost 9 bases, and 10 bases stayed unmatched. The CDR3 coding sequence is TGTGCCAGCAGTCCCCGGCTAGCGGGAGTGCGTGAGCAGTTCTTC. It codes for CASSPRLAGVREQFF.

V and J are TRBV5-8 and TRBJ1-5, with 8 bases that match TRBD1. In germline, CDR1 is SGHTS, CDR2 YDEGEE. V dropped 7 bases and J dropped 2; count of bases not matched to a gene: 8. This CDR3 contains 15 residues. The CDR3, as DNA: TGTGCCAGCGGCACCCCGACAGGGGGCAATCAGCCCCAGCATTTT. It is translated as CASGTPTGGNQPQHF.

This chain links TRBV7-9 with TRBJ2-6; 12 bases are shared with TRBD2. The CDR3 is made up of 17 amino acids. V gave up 5 bases and J gave up 3 bases; unmatched junction bases: 5. The germline CDR1 and CDR2 sequences are SEHNR and FQNEAQ (reference sequence). This CDR3 reads CASSKLAGGFGANVLTF. The CDR3 DNA follows: TGTGCCAGCAGCAAACTAGCGGGAGGTTTTGGGGCCAACGTCCTGACTTTC.